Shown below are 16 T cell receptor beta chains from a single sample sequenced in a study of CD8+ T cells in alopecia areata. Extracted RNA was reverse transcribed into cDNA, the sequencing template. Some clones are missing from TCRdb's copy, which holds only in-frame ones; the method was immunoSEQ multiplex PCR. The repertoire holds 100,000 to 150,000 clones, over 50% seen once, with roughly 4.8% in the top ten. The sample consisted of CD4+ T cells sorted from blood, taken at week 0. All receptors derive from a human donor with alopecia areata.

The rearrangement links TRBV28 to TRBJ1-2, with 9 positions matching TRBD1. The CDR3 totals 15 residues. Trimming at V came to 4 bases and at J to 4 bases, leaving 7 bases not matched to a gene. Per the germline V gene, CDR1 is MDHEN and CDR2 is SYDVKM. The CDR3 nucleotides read TGTGCCAGCAGTTCCATGACAGGGGGTGGCTATGGCTACACCTTC. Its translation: CASSSMTGGGYGYTF.

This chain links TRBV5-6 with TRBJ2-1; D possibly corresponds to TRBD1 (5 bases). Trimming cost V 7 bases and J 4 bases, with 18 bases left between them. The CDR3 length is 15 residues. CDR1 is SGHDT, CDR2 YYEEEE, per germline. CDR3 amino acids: CASGVQVVGYNEQFF. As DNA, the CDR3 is TGTGCCAGCGGCGTACAGGTGGTCGGGTACAATGAGCAGTTCTTC.

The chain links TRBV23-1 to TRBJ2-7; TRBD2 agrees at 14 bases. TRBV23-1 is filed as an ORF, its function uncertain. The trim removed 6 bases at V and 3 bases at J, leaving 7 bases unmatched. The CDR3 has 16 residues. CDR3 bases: TGCGCCAGCAGACTTCGGGGACTAGCGGGAGTCTACGAGCAGTACTTC. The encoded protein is CASRLRGLAGVYEQYF.

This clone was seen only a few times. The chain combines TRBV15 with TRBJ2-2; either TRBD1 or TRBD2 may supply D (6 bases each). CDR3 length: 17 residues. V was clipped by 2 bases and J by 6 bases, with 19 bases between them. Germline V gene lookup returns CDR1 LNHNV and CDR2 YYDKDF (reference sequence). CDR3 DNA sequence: TGTGCCACCAGCAGATTCCCCGGGGGAGCAGGGGCCGGGGAGCTGTTTTTT. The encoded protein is CATSRFPGGAGAGELFF.

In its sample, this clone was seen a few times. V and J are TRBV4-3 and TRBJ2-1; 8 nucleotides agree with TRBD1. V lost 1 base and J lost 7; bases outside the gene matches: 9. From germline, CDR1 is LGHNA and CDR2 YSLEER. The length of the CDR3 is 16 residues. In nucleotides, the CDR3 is TGCGCCAGCAGCCAAGCCGGGACAGGTGTCGTTAATGAGCAGTTCTTC. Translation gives CASSQAGTGVVNEQFF.

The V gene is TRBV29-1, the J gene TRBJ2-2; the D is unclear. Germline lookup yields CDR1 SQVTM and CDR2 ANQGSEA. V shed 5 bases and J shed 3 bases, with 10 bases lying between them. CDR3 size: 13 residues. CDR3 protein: CSVIKRYTGELFF. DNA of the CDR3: TGCAGCGTTATTAAGAGATACACCGGGGAGCTGTTTTTT.

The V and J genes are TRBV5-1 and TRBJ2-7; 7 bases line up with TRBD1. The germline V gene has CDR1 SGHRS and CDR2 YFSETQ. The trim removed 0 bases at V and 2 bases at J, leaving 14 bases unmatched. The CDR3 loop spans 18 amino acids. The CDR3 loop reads CASSLARNRDRPAYEQYF. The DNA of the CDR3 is TGCGCCAGCAGCTTGGCCCGGAACCGGGACAGACCAGCCTACGAGCAGTACTTC.

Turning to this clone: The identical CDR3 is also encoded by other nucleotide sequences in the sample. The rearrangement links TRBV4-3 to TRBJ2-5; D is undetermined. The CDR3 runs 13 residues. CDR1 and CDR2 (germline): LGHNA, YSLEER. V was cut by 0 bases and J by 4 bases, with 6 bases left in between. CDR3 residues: CASSQEGRETQYF. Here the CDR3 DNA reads TGCGCCAGCAGCCAAGAAGGGCGAGAGACCCAGTACTTC.

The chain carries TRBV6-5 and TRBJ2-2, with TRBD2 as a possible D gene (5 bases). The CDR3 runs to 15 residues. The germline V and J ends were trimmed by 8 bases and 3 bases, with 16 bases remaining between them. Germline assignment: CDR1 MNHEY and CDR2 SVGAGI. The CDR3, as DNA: TGTGCCAGCGCCTCCCGGGAAAAGGACACCGGGGAGCTGTTTTTT. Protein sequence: CASASREKDTGELFF.

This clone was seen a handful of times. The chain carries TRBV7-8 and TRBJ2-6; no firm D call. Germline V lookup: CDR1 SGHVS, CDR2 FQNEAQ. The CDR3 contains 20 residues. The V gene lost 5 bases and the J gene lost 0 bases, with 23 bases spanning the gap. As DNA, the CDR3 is TGTGCCAGCAGCATCAATGAGCGTTCCACCTCTAGCTCTGGGGCCAACGTCCTGACTTTC. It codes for CASSINERSTSSSGANVLTF.

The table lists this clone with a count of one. CDR3 in DNA: TGTGCCACCAGCAGTGATAGAGGACTAGCTGGCGAGACCCAGTACTTC. Translated, it gives CATSSDRGLAGETQYF. The rearrangement joins TRBV15 to TRBJ2-5; 8 bases are a match to TRBD2. Germline CDR1 LNHNV, CDR2 YYDKDF (reference sequence). J was trimmed by 5 bases and V by 3 bases; bases with no gene match: 11. The CDR3 is 16 amino acids.

The CDR3 DNA follows: TGTGCCAGTAGTCGAGCTGCAACTAATGAAAAACTGTTTTTT. Encoded protein: CASSRAATNEKLFF. The chain is built from TRBV19 and TRBJ1-4; D unclear. Germline CDR1 reads LNHDA; CDR2 reads SQIVND (reference sequence). V was cut by 5 bases and J by 0 bases, with 7 bases left in between. The CDR3 covers 14 residues.

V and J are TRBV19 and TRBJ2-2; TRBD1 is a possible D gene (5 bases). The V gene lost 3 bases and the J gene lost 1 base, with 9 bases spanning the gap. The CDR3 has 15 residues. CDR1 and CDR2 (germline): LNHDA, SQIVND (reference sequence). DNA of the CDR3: TGTGCCAGTAGTATGAAAACAGGGAACACCGGGGAGCTGTTTTTT. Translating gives CASSMKTGNTGELFF.

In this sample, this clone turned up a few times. The CDR3 protein is CASRAGLSSYNEQFF. In nucleotides, the CDR3 is TGTGCCAGTAGAGCGGGACTCAGCTCCTACAATGAGCAGTTCTTC. J is TRBJ2-1 and V is TRBV19, with TRBD2 matching 7 bases. The germline V gene has CDR1 LNHDA and CDR2 SQIVND (reference sequence). V lost 6 bases, J lost 0 bases, and 5 bases stayed unmatched. CDR3 length: 15 amino acids.

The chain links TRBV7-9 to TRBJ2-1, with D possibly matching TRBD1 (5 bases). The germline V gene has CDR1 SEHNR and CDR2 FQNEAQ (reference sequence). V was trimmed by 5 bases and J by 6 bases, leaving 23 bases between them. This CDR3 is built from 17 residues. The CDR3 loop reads CASSVPVKGPKPNEQFF. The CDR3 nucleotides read TGTGCCAGCAGCGTACCTGTAAAGGGGCCTAAACCCAATGAGCAGTTCTTC.

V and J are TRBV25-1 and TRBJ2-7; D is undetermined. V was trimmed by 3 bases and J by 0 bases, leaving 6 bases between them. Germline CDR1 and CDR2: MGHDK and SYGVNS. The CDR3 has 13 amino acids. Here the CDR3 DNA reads TGTGCCAGCAGTGATCATGCCTCCTACGAGCAGTACTTC. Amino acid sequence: CASSDHASYEQYF.